The 21 T cell receptor beta chains reported below all come from one sample, sequenced in a study of cytomegalovirus exposure and HLA in healthy donors. It was with 60 Vbeta and 13 Jbeta primers that the PCR ran. Sequenced by immunoSEQ multiplex PCR; TCRdb stores in-frame clones only, minus some. Counted here are roughly 200,000 clones, around 85% occurring once; the ten biggest clones make up around 1.7%. The sample comprised PBMCs. Source of these receptors: a man aged 45 to 65 in good health and CMV-seronegative.

The count of this clone is one. The chain couples TRBV10-3 to TRBJ2-5; TRBD1 is a possible D gene (5 bases). The tail of the sequence fits TRBJ2-7 better, so the J call may be wrong. CDR3 size: 13 residues. Germline V gives CDR1 ENHRY, CDR2 SYGVKD. CDR3 residues: CAISQGYSYEQYF. The DNA for the CDR3 is TGTGCCATCAGTCAGGGATACTCCTACGAGCAGTACTTC.

V gene TRBV5-4 combines with J gene TRBJ1-6; D possibly corresponds to TRBD1 (5 bases). There are 16 residues in the CDR3. CDR1 SGHNT and CDR2 YYREEE come from the germline V gene (reference sequence). V dropped 3 bases and J dropped 10 bases, with 20 bases sitting between them. The DNA for the CDR3 is TGTGCCAGCAGCTCGCCGATGGCAGGGCTAACCTCACCCCTCCACTTT. Translating it yields CASSSPMAGLTSPLHF.

The count of this clone is one. V is TRBV30 and J is TRBJ1-1, with D maybe TRBD1 (5 bases). Germline CDR1 is GTSNPN and CDR2 is SVGIG (reference sequence). The V end lost 7 bases, the J end lost 10 bases, and 13 bases lay between the germline ends. The CDR3 runs to 10 residues. DNA for the CDR3: TGTGCCTCCTCGGGGGGTTTAGCTTTCTTT. It specifies CASSGGLAFF.

The CDR3 region has the DNA TGTGCCAGCAGTTCCCTTGGACTCGGGGACACTGAAGCTTTCTTT. Translated, it gives CASSSLGLGDTEAFF. The J gene is TRBJ1-1, the V gene TRBV27; no firm D call. V was clipped by 4 bases and J by 3 bases, with 15 bases between them. The CDR3 runs 15 residues. Germline CDR1 MNHEY, CDR2 SMNVEV (reference sequence).

The V and J genes are TRBV28 and TRBJ1-6; 9 bases line up with TRBD1. This CDR3 has 16 residues. V shed 6 bases, J shed 9 bases, and the junction held 12 bases outside the gene matches. Germline V gene data show CDR1 as MDHEN and CDR2 as SYDVKM. The CDR3 DNA follows: TGTGCCAGCAGCAAATCCAGGACAGGGGAACCTTCACCCCTCCACTTT. Its translation is CASSKSRTGEPSPLHF.

The chain is built from TRBV15 and TRBJ2-1, with 7 bases lining up with TRBD2. V shed 1 base, J shed 0 bases, and the junction held 3 bases outside the gene matches. Germline V gene data show CDR1 as LNHNV and CDR2 as YYDKDF (reference sequence). This CDR3 has 16 residues. CDR3 residues: CATSRGSGNSYNEQFF. The CDR3 region has the DNA TGTGCCACCAGCAGAGGCAGCGGGAACTCCTACAATGAGCAGTTCTTC. Using reference TRBV15 and TRBJ2-1 for the parts outside the CDR3, the full variable domain is DAMVIQNPRYQVTQFGKPVTLSCSQTLNHNVMYWYQQKSSQAPKLLFHYYDKDFNNEADTPDNFQSRRPNTSFCFLDIRSPGLGDTAMYLCATSRGSGNSYNEQFFGPGTRLTVL.

The genes are TRBV19 and TRBJ2-1; 11 nucleotides match TRBD2. The CDR3 has 15 residues. V shed 5 bases and J 7 bases; nucleotides not matched to a gene: 7. The V gene's germline CDR1 is LNHDA and CDR2 SQIVND (reference sequence). CDR3 residues: CASSVLAGGGNEQFF. The CDR3 DNA is TGTGCCAGTAGTGTCTTAGCGGGAGGGGGGAATGAGCAGTTCTTC. The full variable domain, its missing parts supplied by reference TRBV19 and TRBJ2-1, is DGGITQSPKYLFRKEGQNVTLSCEQNLNHDAMYWYRQDPGQGLRLIYYSQIVNDFQKGDIAEGYSVSREKKESFPLTVTSAQKNPTAFYLCASSVLAGGGNEQFFGPGTRLTVL.

The chain employs TRBV27 and TRBJ2-7; 7 bases are shared with TRBD2. Trimming removed 0 bases from V and 0 bases from J; junction bases left unmatched: 5. The CDR3 is 16 amino acids. CDR1 is MNHEY and CDR2 is SMNVEV in the germline V gene (reference sequence). CDR3 sequence (DNA): TGTGCCAGCAGTTTATCGGGGGGACTATTCTCCTACGAGCAGTACTTC. Translated: CASSLSGGLFSYEQYF.

The chain joins TRBV9 to TRBJ2-1; no firm D call. Germline CDR1 reads SGDLS; CDR2 reads YYNGEE. V lost 4 bases to trimming and J lost 10 bases, with 15 bases between them. The CDR3 covers 13 residues. The CDR3 is CASSPGPAQEQFF. CDR3 DNA sequence: TGTGCCAGCAGCCCAGGCCCGGCACAGGAGCAGTTCTTC.

This clone turned up a few times. The genes are TRBV7-6 and TRBJ2-1; TRBD2 agrees at 12 bases. The CDR3 sequence is 15 residues long. CDR1 and CDR2 from the germline V gene are SGHVS and FNYEAQ. Germline trimming cut 5 bases from V and 6 bases from J; bases unmatched to any gene: 5. The DNA for the CDR3 is TGTGCCAGCAGCGCGCGACTAGCGGGAGTCAATGAGCAGTTCTTC. Protein: CASSARLAGVNEQFF.

The V gene is TRBV5-1, the J gene TRBJ2-3; 10 nucleotides agree with TRBD2. This CDR3 spans 17 amino acids. V dropped 4 bases and J dropped 3; count of bases not matched to a gene: 11. Germline V gene data show CDR1 as SGHRS and CDR2 as YFSETQ. The chain's CDR3 is CASSTVAGGLETDTQYF. For the CDR3, the DNA is TGCGCCAGCAGCACTGTAGCGGGAGGATTAGAAACAGATACGCAGTATTTT.

CDR3 protein: CASSRTGDSNQPQHF. The CDR3 region has the DNA TGCGCCAGCAGTAGGACAGGGGATAGCAATCAGCCCCAGCATTTT. The chain carries TRBV5-1 and TRBJ1-5; 9 bases are shared with TRBD1. The CDR3 is 15 residues long. Germline V lookup: CDR1 SGHRS, CDR2 YFSETQ. V shed 5 bases and J 0 bases; nucleotides not matched to a gene: 3.

Points on this clone: Its ends do not fully match the called genes, so a read error is possible. The rearrangement joins TRBV5-4 to TRBJ2-6, with D perhaps matching TRBD1 (5 bases). The germline gives CDR1 SGHNT, CDR2 YYREEE (reference sequence). The CDR3 is made up of 15 amino acids. The CDR3 coding sequence is TGTGCCAGCAGCTTTAGACAGTCTGGGGCCAACGGCCTGACTTTC. Its protein is CASSFRQSGANGLTF. Full variable domain (missing parts from reference TRBV5-4 and TRBJ2-6): ETGVTQSPTHLIKTRGQQVTLRCSSQSGHNTVSWYQQALGQGPQFIFQYYREEENGRGNFPPRFSGLQFPNYSSELNVNALELDDSALYLCASSFRQSGANGLTFGAGSRLTVL.

V gene TRBV6-6 combines with J gene TRBJ2-5, with a possible D match to TRBD2 (6 bases). This CDR3 has 12 amino acids. V was pared by 0 bases and J by 9 bases, with 8 bases between. Germline loops: CDR1 MNHNY, CDR2 SVGAGI (reference sequence). CDR3 loop: CASSYSTGAQYF. The CDR3 DNA follows: TGTGCCAGCAGTTACTCGACGGGGGCCCAGTACTTC.

The V gene is TRBV27, the J gene TRBJ1-1, with D maybe TRBD1 (6 bases). The CDR3 contains 14 residues. V lost 2 bases and J lost 3, with 10 bases in between. The V gene's germline CDR1 is MNHEY and CDR2 SMNVEV (reference sequence). CDR3 DNA sequence: TGTGCCAGCAGTTTAGGTCAGGGGTACACTGAAGCTTTCTTT. This gives the protein CASSLGQGYTEAFF.

The rearrangement uses TRBV7-2 and TRBJ2-3, with 12 nucleotides matching TRBD1. Germline CDR1 and CDR2: SGHTA and FQGNSA. The V gene end was trimmed by 5 bases and the J gene end by 2 bases; junction bases not matched to a gene: 5. CDR3 size: 16 residues. The CDR3 DNA is TGTGCCAGCAGCGTTGGGGACAGGGGGCACACAGATACGCAGTATTTT. It specifies CASSVGDRGHTDTQYF.

The rearrangement uses TRBV11-2 and TRBJ2-7, with 8 nucleotides matching TRBD2. This CDR3 comprises 14 residues. Germline V gene data show CDR1 as SGHAT and CDR2 as FQNNGV. V shed 1 base and J 4 bases; nucleotides not matched to a gene: 3. CDR3 sequence: CASSLAGGPYEQYF. The DNA for the CDR3 is TGTGCCAGCAGCTTAGCGGGAGGGCCTTACGAGCAGTACTTC.

The chain carries TRBV4-2 and TRBJ2-5; 7 nucleotides match TRBD2. The V gene end was trimmed by 1 base and the J gene end by 0 bases; junction bases not matched to a gene: 5. The length of the CDR3 is 16 residues. Germline values: CDR1 LGHNA, CDR2 YNFKEQ. CDR3 loop: CASSQGASGNQETQYF. Written as DNA, the CDR3 is TGTGCCAGCAGCCAAGGTGCTAGCGGAAACCAAGAGACCCAGTACTTC.

V gene TRBV5-1 combines with J gene TRBJ2-3; D possibly corresponds to TRBD2 (5 bases). The ends were cut back, 4 bases at V and 3 bases at J, with 12 bases in the middle. The germline CDR1 and CDR2 sequences are SGHRS and YFSETQ. The CDR3 is 14 amino acids. CDR3 nucleotide sequence: TGCGCCAGCAGCCCCTTCGCGGGTACAGATACGCAGTATTTT. Translated, it gives CASSPFAGTDTQYF.

The chain has TRBV18 and TRBJ2-1; TRBD2 aligns across 9 bases. After removal of 3 bases from V and 2 bases from J, the junction contained 5 bases not matched to a gene. This CDR3 comprises 16 residues. CDR1 and CDR2 from the germline V gene are KGHSH and LQKENI. CDR3 DNA sequence: TGTGCCAGCTCACCCCAGCGGGGGGACCCCTACAATGAGCAGTTCTTC. Amino acids: CASSPQRGDPYNEQFF.

The rearrangement links TRBV5-6 to TRBJ2-3, with TRBD2 matching 13 bases. The ends lost 2 bases at V and 2 bases at J; junction bases unmatched: 8. CDR1 is SGHDT, CDR2 YYEEEE, per germline. The CDR3 totals 18 residues. The CDR3 DNA reads TGTGCCAGCAGCTTTAAACCAGGGACTAGCGGGGCCACAGATACGCAGTATTTT. Its protein is CASSFKPGTSGATDTQYF.